This note documents a single T cell receptor (beta chain) sequence. The CDR3 is made up of 16 amino acids. The ends lost 0 bases at V and 6 bases at J; junction bases unmatched: 9. Germline CDR1 SGHTA, CDR2 FQGNSA. This sample was included in a study of blood T cell repertoires in COVID-19. The wider study: Acute-phase and convalescent COVID-19 samples originated in the United States, Italy and Spain. In each case, the material was cDNA or gDNA derived from T cells, B-cell-depleted T cells, or PBMCs.

Original methodology: It was from reference gene primer amplification that nucleated cell counts were estimated. Data came from immunoSEQ multiplex PCR; TCRdb stores just in-frame clones and leaves some out. Clone size and V and J calls were adopted from that table, with D and trimming inferred from the DNA. The sample consists of roughly 300,000 clones, roughly 90% of them appearing once. This sequence originates from a man in his late teens or twenties who had recovered from COVID-19. This chain links TRBV7-2 with TRBJ2-7; 9 bases align to TRBD2. Sequences were obtained from peripheral blood. CDR3 nucleotide sequence: TGTGCCAGCAGCTTAGCGCTCGCGGGGGGGTCCCTCGAGCAGTACTTC. Translating it yields CASSLALAGGSLEQYF.